This T cell receptor beta chain was identified in a study of radiation and T cells in renal cell carcinoma. The time point: blood 4 weeks post-SBRT, at nephrectomy. As to treatment: 15 Gy SBRT to primary tumor, nephrectomy 4 weeks later. Nephrectomy followed 15 Gy stereotactic body radiation by 4 weeks. This CDR3 has 14 amino acids. V was shortened by 7 bases and J by 0 bases, with 13 bases between the two germline ends. The data were produced by immunoSEQ multiplex PCR, yet TCRdb's version contains in-frame clones alone and is incomplete. Among about 150,000 clones listed, less than 90% were seen once.

The rearrangement joins TRBV23-1 to TRBJ2-7, with D possibly being TRBD1 or TRBD2 (5 bases each). TRBV23-1 has ORF status, its function being uncertain. Sequences were derived from blood, sampled from a patient whose treatment included radiotherapy and nephrectomy. The clonotype was recovered from a woman between 50 and 59 years old with renal cell carcinoma. CDR3 in DNA: TGCGCCAGCACGTGGGACGGCTACTCCTACGAGCAGTACTTC. Translated: CASTWDGYSYEQYF.